This T cell receptor beta chain emerged from a study of cytomegalovirus exposure and HLA in healthy donors. Trimming took 6 bases from V and 5 from J; bases not matched to a gene: 6. Germline CDR1 reads SNHLY; CDR2 reads FYNNEI. The CDR3 consists of 14 residues. PCR amplification relied on 60 Vbeta primers (plus 13 Jbeta primers). The assay was immunoSEQ multiplex PCR, and TCRdb's table has in-frame clones only and misses some. This sample has roughly 180,000 clones; approximately 84% occur once, and the top ten carry approximately 2.6%. Study-level results: Usually a TCR sequence was rare, but some public TCRs were found in many donors. Within an earlier analysis, most TCR beta V segments proved productive either about 90% or about 30% of the time.

Turning to this clone: Antigen unknown.

The specimen sequenced was PBMCs. The rearrangement uses TRBV2 and TRBJ1-5; TRBD1 agrees at 8 bases. This receptor was obtained from a female donor in good health and CMV-seronegative. The CDR3 protein is CASRPQGGHQPQHF. CDR3 coding DNA: TGTGCCAGCAGGCCACAGGGGGGTCATCAGCCCCAGCATTTT.